The 29 T cell receptor beta chains below were found in one sample sequenced in a study of low-dose radiotherapy and immunotherapy resistance in tumors. Both TCRalpha and TCRbeta chains were reverse transcribed with V-gene-specific primers. TCRs were amplified for around 20 PCR cycles with a constant-region primer and V-primer adapter. TCRdb independently ran MiXCR on the reads; one entry per CDR3 protein. This sample has more than 70,000 distinct CDR3 sequences; roughly 20% occur once, and the top ten carry over 10%. Time point defined: after trial treatment. This sample's treatment: LDRT plus nivolumab, ipilimumab, low-dose cyclophosphamide and aspirin (RACIN trial). The source material was PBMCs, sampled after low-dose radiotherapy plus immunotherapy. The receptors stem from a female donor with ovarian cancer.

This clonotype was picked up many times. The chain couples TRBV19 to TRBJ2-2, with D unclear. Germline V gene sequence: CDR1 LNHDA, CDR2 SQIVND (reference sequence). V lost 3 bases, J lost 0 bases, and 8 bases lay in between. This CDR3 spans 15 amino acids. In DNA, the CDR3 is TGTGCCAGTAGTATGTTAGGCTCGAACACCGGGGAGCTGTTTTTT. This sequence encodes CASSMLGSNTGELFF.

This clonotype was recorded many times. The chain couples TRBV24-1 to TRBJ1-2, with 8 bases that match TRBD1. Germline-derived CDR1 and CDR2 are KGHDR and SFDVKD. Losses at the gene ends were 3 bases for V and 5 bases for J; bases not matched to a gene: 7. CDR3 size: 15 residues. The CDR3 region is CATSDGGQGGYGYTF. The CDR3 bases are TGTGCCACCAGTGATGGAGGACAGGGAGGATATGGCTACACCTTC.

On this clonotype: This likely stems from a read error, as it lies one base from a far larger clone. The CDR3 loop is CASRRPTSGRAETQYF. The CDR3 DNA sequence: TGTGCCAGCAGACGACCCACTAGCGGGAGGGCAGAGACCCAGTACTTC. This chain uses TRBV26 with TRBJ2-5; TRBD2, as called in the table, went unchecked against the DNA. TRBV26 constitutes a pseudogene. CDR3 length: 16 amino acids.

This clonotype has a count of ten or more. The chain combines TRBV29-1 with TRBJ2-1; 9 bases agree with TRBD1. V gave up 5 bases and J gave up 4 bases; unmatched junction bases: 6. The CDR3 totals 14 residues. In germline, CDR1 is SQVTM, CDR2 ANQGSEA. The CDR3 DNA sequence: TGCAGCGTTCCACCCGGGACAGGGTACAATGAGCAGTTCTTC. It yields the protein CSVPPGTGYNEQFF.

This clonotype has ten or more counts. CDR3 sequence reads: CASSLDGGLGANVLTF. The CDR3 DNA follows: TGTGCCAGCAGCTTAGATGGGGGCCTGGGGGCCAACGTCCTGACTTTC. This chain uses TRBV7-9 with TRBJ2-6, with TRBD1 as a possible D gene (6 bases). Germline CDR1 SEHNR, CDR2 FQNEAQ (reference sequence). The V gene lost 1 base and the J gene lost 4 bases, with 11 bases spanning the gap. The CDR3 loop spans 16 amino acids.

V is TRBV11-3 and J is TRBJ1-1; D remains ambiguous. V shed 0 bases and J shed 0 bases, with 8 bases lying between them. Germline values: CDR1 SGHNT, CDR2 YENEEA. The CDR3 sequence is 15 residues long. The CDR3 protein is CASSLDEGLNTEAFF. CDR3 sequence (DNA): TGTGCCAGCAGCTTAGATGAAGGTCTGAACACTGAAGCTTTCTTT.

The table lists this clonotype with many counts. This rearrangement joins TRBV19 to TRBJ2-2, with 9 bases aligning to TRBD1. Germline V gene lookup returns CDR1 LNHDA and CDR2 SQIVND (reference sequence). The CDR3 covers 15 residues. After removal of 8 bases from V and 1 base from J, the junction contained 5 bases not matched to a gene. CDR3 amino acids: CASVQGAGNTGELFF. The CDR3 coding sequence is TGTGCCAGTGTACAGGGGGCTGGGAACACCGGGGAGCTGTTTTTT.

With respect to this clonotype: A read error is possible here, since a much larger clone lies one base away. V usage is TRBV14 and J usage is TRBJ2-3; maybe TRBD2 (6 bases). Looked up from germline, CDR1 is SGHDN and CDR2 is FVKESK. This CDR3 spans 17 amino acids. This chain's CDR3 is CASSQFSSGQGADAQYF. The CDR3 DNA reads TGTGCCAGCAGCCAATTCTCCAGCGGGCAAGGCGCAGATGCGCAGTATTTT.

In this sample, this clonotype turned up many times. The chain couples TRBV19 to TRBJ2-2, with no clear D. Looked up from germline, CDR1 is LNHDA and CDR2 is SQIVND (reference sequence). V was cut by 7 bases and J by 3 bases, with 6 bases left in between. CDR3 size: 12 residues. The CDR3 protein is CASKAYTGELFF. The CDR3 DNA sequence: TGTGCCAGTAAGGCCTACACCGGGGAGCTGTTTTTT.

J is TRBJ2-4 and V is TRBV19; 14 bases line up with TRBD2. The ends lost 4 bases at V and 2 bases at J; junction bases unmatched: 7. This CDR3 has 18 residues. Germline V gene lookup returns CDR1 LNHDA and CDR2 SQIVND (reference sequence). The CDR3 bases are TGTGCCAGTAGTACGCGACTAGCGGGAGGGGGTCCCAAAAACATTCAGTACTTC. Translation gives CASSTRLAGGGPKNIQYF.

This clonotype has at least ten counts. This rearrangement joins TRBV3-1 to TRBJ1-5; D unclear. The CDR3 is made up of 15 amino acids. Trimming shortened V by 0 bases and J by 9 bases, and 15 bases separated the two germline ends. Germline-derived CDR1 and CDR2 are LGHDT and YNNKEL (reference sequence). The CDR3 sequence is CASSQEGIRGRPQHF. CDR3 DNA: TGTGCCAGCAGCCAAGAAGGTATTCGGGGTCGGCCCCAGCATTTT.

This clonotype was recorded at least ten times. The rearrangement joins TRBV12-3 or TRBV12-4 to TRBJ2-7, with 9 nucleotides matching TRBD1. The CDR3 is made up of 15 amino acids. The V segment lost 5 bases and the J segment 3 bases; nucleotides outside the gene matches: 8. In nucleotides, the CDR3 is TGTGCCAGCAGTCGTGGAACGGGACAGGGCTACGAGCAGTACTTC. Its protein product is CASSRGTGQGYEQYF.

This clonotype was seen ten or more times. V and J are TRBV10-3 and TRBJ1-2, with no clear D. Germline CDR1 reads ENHRY; CDR2 reads SYGVKD. Trimming removed 0 bases from V and 4 bases from J, with 6 bases in between. There are 13 residues in the CDR3. The CDR3, as DNA: TGTGCCATCAGTGAGTCTCAGGCCTATGGCTACACCTTC. Its translation: CAISESQAYGYTF.

This clonotype was observed at least ten times. The chain uses TRBV10-3 and TRBJ2-4; D is tentatively TRBD1 or TRBD2 (6 bases each). Between the trimmed V and J ends, which lost 11 bases and 8 bases, there was a span of 19 bases. The CDR3 extends over 13 amino acids. Germline CDR1 ENHRY, CDR2 SYGVKD. CDR3 nucleotide sequence: TGTGCCTTCTCCGCTAACAGGGAGGACATTCAGTACTTC. Protein: CAFSANREDIQYF.

Remarks on this clonotype: A far larger clone is a single base away, which makes a read error likely. DNA for the CDR3: TGTGCCAGCAGGTCACGAGCTGGGGAGTCCCAGTACTTC. It yields the protein CASRSRAGESQYF. The rearrangement joins TRBV6-1 to TRBJ2-5; maybe TRBD2 (5 bases). The CDR3 consists of 13 residues. CDR1 MNHNS and CDR2 SASEGT come from the germline V gene. V dropped 6 bases and J dropped 9 bases, with 17 bases sitting between them.

This chain connects TRBV21-1 to TRBJ2-7; no check of the table's D call, TRBD1, against the DNA was made. TRBV21-1 constitutes a pseudogene. This CDR3 region has 15 residues. Here the CDR3 reads CASSSHRGLVIREYF. DNA of the CDR3: TGTGCCAGCAGCTCCCACAGGGGGCTGGTAATTAGGGAGTACTTC.

The V and J genes are TRBV7-9 and TRBJ1-2; D is unclear. V was trimmed by 10 bases and J by 4 bases, leaving 19 bases between them. Germline CDR1 SEHNR, CDR2 FQNEAQ (reference sequence). This CDR3 comprises 14 residues. The DNA for the CDR3 is TGTGCCACCTCAGGAGGGTCAGTCCTCTATGGCTACACCTTC. This translates into CATSGGSVLYGYTF.

This clonotype was recorded at least ten times. CDR3 region: CSATPVASRYTQYF. CDR3 DNA sequence: TGCAGTGCCACCCCGGTTGCGAGCCGGTATACGCAGTATTTT. This chain uses TRBV20-1 with TRBJ2-3, with D unresolved. The ends were cut back, 6 bases at V and 7 bases at J, with 20 bases in the middle. Per germline, CDR1 DFQATT and CDR2 SNEGSKA (reference sequence). The CDR3 is made up of 14 amino acids.

This chain joins TRBV5-1 and TRBJ1-1, with D possibly matching TRBD1 (5 bases). V lost 4 bases, J lost 0 bases, and 13 bases lay in between. The CDR3 totals 15 residues. Per the germline V gene, CDR1 is SGHRS and CDR2 is YFSETQ. CDR3 nucleotides: TGCGCCAGCAGCCCGGGACGGCCTATGAACACTGAAGCTTTCTTT. Translated: CASSPGRPMNTEAFF.

V gene TRBV28 combines with J gene TRBJ2-3, with unresolved D. This CDR3 is built from 15 residues. Germline V gene data show CDR1 as MDHEN and CDR2 as SYDVKM. V gave up 5 bases and J gave up 0 bases, with 12 bases separating them. CDR3: CASSGPRQSTDTQYF. The CDR3 DNA follows: TGTGCCAGCAGTGGCCCCCGGCAAAGCACAGATACGCAGTATTTT.

This clonotype was seen at least ten times. The J gene is TRBJ2-3, the V gene TRBV20-1; 10 nucleotides line up with TRBD2. Germline values: CDR1 DFQATT, CDR2 SNEGSKA (reference sequence). The CDR3 loop spans 15 amino acids. V lost 6 bases and J lost 2; bases outside the gene matches: 8. The CDR3: CSATKREGYTDTQYF. Here the CDR3 DNA reads TGCAGTGCCACAAAGCGGGAGGGATACACAGATACGCAGTATTTT.

The V and J genes are TRBV24-1 and TRBJ2-3, with unresolved D. The CDR3 contains 12 residues. V was trimmed by 3 bases and J by 7 bases, leaving 7 bases between them. Germline CDR1 is KGHDR and CDR2 is SFDVKD. The CDR3 DNA follows: TGTGCCACCAGTGATCAACTACATACGCAGTATTTT. It codes for CATSDQLHTQYF.

Notes on this clonotype: Given a far larger clone just one base away, this is likely a sequencing read error. This chain uses TRBV5-1 with TRBJ2-7; 9 bases are shared with TRBD2. This CDR3 comprises 14 residues. Germline CDR1 and CDR2: SGHRS and YFSETQ. CDR3 nucleotide sequence: TGTGCCAGCAGCAGTAGCGGGAGCAGAAACGGGCAGTACTTC. Protein product: CASSSSGSRNGQYF.

This clonotype was counted many times. This sequence joins TRBV7-3 and TRBJ2-2; 10 bases match TRBD2. This CDR3 has 17 residues. The trim removed 5 bases at V and 1 base at J, leaving 7 bases unmatched. CDR1 is SGHTA and CDR2 is FQGTGA in the germline V gene. The DNA for the CDR3 is TGTGCCAGCAGCGCCGGACTAGCGGAGATGAACACCGGGGAGCTGTTTTTT. The encoded protein is CASSAGLAEMNTGELFF.

This clonotype was seen a few times. This sequence joins TRBV28 and TRBJ2-2; 10 positions agree with TRBD1. Germline-derived CDR1 and CDR2 are MDHEN and SYDVKM. The CDR3 runs 15 residues. Losses at the gene ends were 9 bases for V and 3 bases for J; bases not matched to a gene: 7. CDR3 protein: CASPGQGSYTGELFF. CDR3 DNA: TGTGCCAGTCCGGGACAGGGGTCGTACACCGGGGAGCTGTTTTTT.

This clonotype has a count of ten or more. The chain links TRBV3-1 to TRBJ2-2; 9 bases are a match to TRBD2. This CDR3 has 17 amino acids. Germline CDR1 is LGHDT and CDR2 is YNNKEL (reference sequence). Trimming took 3 bases from V and 6 from J; bases not matched to a gene: 11. The CDR3 region is CASSHERGLARSGELFF. The CDR3 nucleotides are TGTGCCAGCAGCCACGAGCGGGGACTAGCCCGCTCCGGGGAGCTGTTTTTT.

The table lists this clonotype with many counts. This rearrangement joins TRBV5-1 to TRBJ2-3, with a possible D match to TRBD1 (7 bases). V was cut by 3 bases and J by 7 bases, with 21 bases left in between. The CDR3 consists of 16 residues. The V gene's germline CDR1 is SGHRS and CDR2 YFSETQ. Here the CDR3 DNA reads TGCGCCAGCAGCTGGACCGTCAGGGGGGCGCGGAATACGCAGTATTTT. As protein: CASSWTVRGARNTQYF.

Concerning this clonotype: A far larger clone lies a single base away; this is likely a read error. This chain uses TRBV28 with TRBJ1-2; D may be TRBD1 (5 bases). There are 14 residues in the CDR3. Germline V gives CDR1 MDHEN, CDR2 SYDVKM. Trimming removed 5 bases at V and 4 bases at J, with 14 bases between. Written as DNA, the CDR3 is TGTGCCAGCAGTGATGCGGGGCGACGCTATGGCTACACCTTC. Encoded protein: CASSDAGRRYGYTF.

Ten or more counts support this clonotype. The chain couples TRBV4-1 to TRBJ2-2; no clear D. With 0 bases removed from V and 2 bases from J, the gap between germline ends came to 16 bases. The CDR3 runs 18 residues. Germline V lookup: CDR1 MGHRA, CDR2 YSYEKL. The CDR3 protein is CASSQDGIGQVNTGELFF. CDR3 bases: TGCGCCAGCAGCCAAGATGGAATTGGGCAGGTTAACACCGGGGAGCTGTTTTTT.